This entry features one T cell receptor (beta chain) sequence. This entry is derived from a study of blood T cell repertoires in COVID-19. V was pared by 0 bases and J by 5 bases, with 10 bases between. CDR3 length: 14 residues. CDR1 SGHTA and CDR2 FQGNSA come from the germline V gene. TCRdb's copy holds only in-frame clones and misses some; the assay was immunoSEQ multiplex PCR. Of approximately 58,000 clones detected, about 81% appear once; the ten largest clones hold more than 30%. The chain employs TRBV7-2 and TRBJ1-1, with D possibly TRBD1 on 6 matching bases. Sequenced material: peripheral blood. The TCR comes from a man in his fifties or sixties with COVID-19, enrolled during active disease. CDR3 amino acids: CASSLAQGLTEAFF. The CDR3 DNA is TGTGCCAGCAGCTTAGCACAGGGTCTGACTGAAGCTTTCTTT.